This passage covers 16 T cell receptor beta chains from one sample sequenced in a study of PD-1 blockade in classical Hodgkin lymphoma. Every single patient, without exception, relapsed after autologous stem cell transplantation, and brentuximab vedotin exposure varied. Assay used: immunoSEQ multiplex PCR; TCRdb lists only in-frame clones, some missing. This table holds about 150,000 clones, about four fifths found once. Material: peripheral blood mononuclear cells (PBMCs), obtained before the second cycle of nivolumab. Receptors originate from a human donor with classical Hodgkin lymphoma.

The rearrangement links TRBV7-2 to TRBJ2-5; D possibly corresponds to TRBD2 (5 bases). The CDR3 consists of 14 residues. V shed 3 bases and J shed 2 bases, with 10 bases lying between them. Germline CDR1 reads SGHTA; CDR2 reads FQGNSA. CDR3 amino acids: CASSFQDSQETQYF. The CDR3 DNA reads as TGTGCCAGCAGCTTTCAGGACTCTCAAGAGACCCAGTACTTC.

The chain recombines TRBV28 with TRBJ2-7; 7 positions match TRBD1. There are 15 residues in the CDR3. V trimming: 6 bases; J trimming: 6 bases; junction bases outside the gene matches: 14. Germline V CDR1 and CDR2: MDHEN, SYDVKM. Here the CDR3 DNA reads TGTGCCAGCAGGCCCCCGGGACAGATGCCTGGCGAGCAGTACTTC. Amino acid sequence: CASRPPGQMPGEQYF.

The CDR3 nucleotides are TGCGCCAGCAGCCACGGACAACCCAACTATGGCTACACCTTC. Protein: CASSHGQPNYGYTF. The rearrangement links TRBV5-1 to TRBJ1-2; a possible D gene is TRBD1 (5 bases). V was trimmed by 4 bases and J by 2 bases, leaving 12 bases between them. The CDR3 covers 14 residues. CDR1 is SGHRS, CDR2 YFSETQ, per germline.

V and J are TRBV30 and TRBJ1-1, with a tentative D call TRBD1 (5 bases). In germline, CDR1 is GTSNPN, CDR2 SVGIG (reference sequence). Trimming took 0 bases from V and 5 from J, leaving 10 bases between them. This CDR3 has 13 residues. The CDR3 region is CAWSVGVWTEAFF. The CDR3 bases are TGTGCCTGGAGTGTAGGGGTTTGGACTGAAGCTTTCTTT.

This sequence joins TRBV2 and TRBJ1-2; weak D call: TRBD1 (5 bases). CDR1 SNHLY and CDR2 FYNNEI come from the germline V gene. The CDR3 has 15 residues. V was clipped by 7 bases and J by 4 bases, with 19 bases between them. In DNA form, the CDR3 reads TGTGCCAGCATGCAGGGTACTCCTATCCGCTATGGCTACACCTTC. It translates to CASMQGTPIRYGYTF. Combining the CDR3 with reference TRBV2 and TRBJ1-2 gives the whole variable domain EPEVTQTPSHQVTQMGQEVILRCVPISNHLYFYWYRQILGQKVEFLVSFYNNEISEKSEIFDDQFSVERPDGSNFTLKIRSTKLEDSAMYFCASMQGTPIRYGYTFGSGTRLTVV.

This clone was recorded once. This chain joins TRBV6-5 and TRBJ2-5, with a possible D match to TRBD1 (6 bases). Judging by the DNA end, TRBJ2-7 fits better; the J call may be wrong. CDR1 MNHEY and CDR2 SVGAGI come from the germline V gene. This CDR3 comprises 14 residues. The CDR3 reads CASSQGIGGYEQYF. For the CDR3, the DNA is TGTGCCAGCAGCCAAGGAATAGGGGGTTACGAGCAGTACTTC.

This chain connects TRBV6-4 to TRBJ1-2; 7 nucleotides match TRBD1. Losses at the gene ends were 3 bases for V and 6 bases for J; bases not matched to a gene: 4. The CDR3 runs to 13 residues. Germline values: CDR1 MRHNA, CDR2 SNTAGT. The CDR3 loop is CASSEGQGDGYTF. The CDR3 DNA reads as TGTGCCAGCAGTGAAGGGCAGGGGGATGGCTACACCTTC.

The gene calls are TRBV5-4 and TRBJ2-3; D call uncertain. Looked up from germline, CDR1 is SGHNT and CDR2 is YYREEE (reference sequence). V was clipped by 4 bases and J by 1 base, with 7 bases between them. This CDR3 comprises 13 residues. In DNA, the CDR3 is TGTGCCAGCAGCCTCTATGGCACAGATACGCAGTATTTT. Protein sequence: CASSLYGTDTQYF.

V is TRBV4-3 and J is TRBJ2-1, with D perhaps TRBD1 (6 bases). The germline CDR1 and CDR2 sequences are LGHNA and YSLEER. V was shortened by 1 base and J by 7 bases, with 14 bases between the two germline ends. The CDR3 spans 15 residues. The CDR3 sequence: CASSQGQDSLNEQFF. CDR3 in DNA: TGCGCCAGCAGCCAAGGCCAGGACAGCTTAAATGAGCAGTTCTTC.

The chain uses TRBV28 and TRBJ2-7, with 13 nucleotides matching TRBD2. Per germline, CDR1 MDHEN and CDR2 SYDVKM. The V and J ends lost 6 bases and 5 bases, in that order; junction bases with no gene match: 10. The CDR3 extends over 16 amino acids. The DNA of the CDR3 is TGTGCCAGCAGACCAGGACTAGCGGGAGTATTACACGAGCAGTACTTC. Translating it yields CASRPGLAGVLHEQYF.

V gene TRBV7-9 combines with J gene TRBJ1-5, with 8 nucleotides matching TRBD1. From germline, CDR1 is SEHNR and CDR2 FQNEAQ (reference sequence). The CDR3 runs to 14 residues. V was clipped by 1 base and J by 7 bases; unmatched bases: 3. Here the CDR3 reads CASSLDAGGQPQHF. CDR3 DNA: TGTGCCAGCAGCTTAGATGCAGGGGGCCAGCCCCAGCATTTT.

The CDR3 loop is CATSRDPAGYNEQFF. The CDR3, as DNA: TGTGCCACCAGCAGAGATCCGGCGGGCTACAATGAGCAGTTCTTC. This chain uses TRBV15 with TRBJ2-1; TRBD2 is a possible D gene (5 bases). V lost 0 bases and J lost 3, with 9 bases in between. Germline values: CDR1 LNHNV, CDR2 YYDKDF (reference sequence). The CDR3 is made up of 15 amino acids.

The DNA of the CDR3 is TGTGCCAGCAGCGACACTAGCGGCTCCTACGAGCAGTACTTC. As protein: CASSDTSGSYEQYF. The chain has TRBV7-9 and TRBJ2-7, with 8 bases identical to TRBD2. This CDR3 is 14 amino acids long. V shed 5 bases, J shed 0 bases, and the junction held 3 bases outside the gene matches. Germline CDR1 and CDR2: SEHNR and FQNEAQ (reference sequence).

The genes are TRBV6-5 and TRBJ1-2; perhaps TRBD1 as D (6 bases). V lost 2 bases and J 7 bases, leaving 14 bases between the germline ends. The CDR3 runs to 14 residues. Germline loops: CDR1 MNHEY, CDR2 SVGAGI. This chain's CDR3 is CASSYGQPRGGYTF. CDR3 DNA: TGTGCCAGCAGTTACGGACAGCCCCGAGGTGGCTACACCTTC.

This chain connects TRBV4-2 to TRBJ1-4; possible D gene TRBD1, 6 bases. Germline V gene lookup returns CDR1 LGHNA and CDR2 YNFKEQ. V shed 1 base and J shed 5 bases, with 14 bases lying between them. The CDR3 extends over 16 amino acids. CDR3 nucleotide sequence: TGTGCCAGCAGCCAAGGGTACAGGGAACGGAATGAAAAACTGTTTTTT. Its protein is CASSQGYRERNEKLFF.

On this clone itself: Different DNA sequences within this sample yield the same CDR3. The rearrangement links TRBV10-3 to TRBJ1-1, with 9 bases fitting TRBD1. CDR3 length equals 14 residues. Germline assignment: CDR1 ENHRY and CDR2 SYGVKD. V lost 6 bases and J lost 1; bases outside the gene matches: 3. This chain's CDR3 is CAIRQGAGNTEAFF. The CDR3 region has the DNA TGTGCCATCAGACAGGGGGCGGGGAACACTGAAGCTTTCTTT.